The rows below give T cell receptor beta chains drawn from one sample of a study of PD-L1 blockade in urothelial cancer. Generated by immunoSEQ multiplex PCR, the TCRdb table keeps only in-frame clones and is missing some. The repertoire holds tens of thousands of clones, 88% seen once, with roughly 2.5% in the top ten. The sample consisted of PBMCs, taken around atezolizumab (anti-PD-L1) treatment. The receptors shown here come from a man in his sixties with urothelial cancer. Both conserved end residues are part of each CDR3. The order of the fields is V gene, clone size, J gene, D gene, CDR3 DNA, CDR3 protein. The D gene is left open where the match is weak. Part of the rows lack a size; the others show once, few, many or a class for expanded clones.

v_gene: TRBV15
abundance: NA
j_gene: TRBJ2-5
d_gene: NA
CDR3nt: TGTGCCACCAGCAGAGGACAGGTGGTGGAGACCCAGTACTTC
CDR3aa: CATSRGQVVETQYF

v_gene: TRBV5-1
abundance: NA
j_gene: TRBJ2-3
d_gene: NA
CDR3nt: TGCGCCAGCAGCTTGGATGCTAGCAGGTCAGATACGCAGTATTTT
CDR3aa: CASSLDASRSDTQYF

v_gene: TRBV11-2
abundance: NA
j_gene: TRBJ2-7
d_gene: NA
CDR3nt: TGTGCCAGCAGCTTAGATCCAACAGGACCATCCTACGAGCAGTACTTC
CDR3aa: CASSLDPTGPSYEQYF

v_gene: TRBV9
abundance: NA
j_gene: TRBJ2-7
d_gene: NA
CDR3nt: TGTGCCAGCAGCGTAGCCCCGGGACAAGGAGACGAGCAGTACTTC
CDR3aa: CASSVAPGQGDEQYF

v_gene: TRBV5-5
abundance: NA
j_gene: TRBJ2-5
d_gene: NA
CDR3nt: TGTGCCAGCAGCGCCACCGGGACACCTATCCAGTACTTC
CDR3aa: CASSATGTPIQYF

v_gene: TRBV13
abundance: NA
j_gene: TRBJ1-3
d_gene: NA
CDR3nt: TGTGCCAGCAGGCGTACAGGGGGAAACACCATATATTTT
CDR3aa: CASRRTGGNTIYF

v_gene: TRBV28
abundance: NA
j_gene: TRBJ1-6
d_gene: NA
CDR3nt: TGTGCCAGCAGTTTAAACAGCTTAAATTCACCCCTCCACTTT
CDR3aa: CASSLNSLNSPLHF

v_gene: TRBV28
abundance: NA
j_gene: TRBJ1-3
d_gene: NA
CDR3nt: TGTGCCAGCAGTTCTACCAGGACACCCTCTGGAAACACCATATATTTT
CDR3aa: CASSSTRTPSGNTIYF

v_gene: TRBV6-5
abundance: few
j_gene: TRBJ1-5
d_gene: NA
CDR3nt: TGTGCCAGCAGTTCACCCTATAGCAATCAGCCCCAGCATTTT
CDR3aa: CASSSPYSNQPQHF

v_gene: TRBV7-2
abundance: NA
j_gene: TRBJ1-3
d_gene: TRBD1
CDR3nt: TGTGCCAGCAGCCCGGACAGGAGGGGAAACACCATATATTTT
CDR3aa: CASSPDRRGNTIYF

v_gene: TRBV5-1
abundance: NA
j_gene: TRBJ1-1
d_gene: TRBD1
CDR3nt: TGCGCCAGCAGCTTGGAGGGGACAGGGGACACTGAAGCTTTCTTT
CDR3aa: CASSLEGTGDTEAFF

v_gene: TRBV6-5
abundance: once
j_gene: TRBJ1-5
d_gene: NA
CDR3nt: TGTGCCAGCAGTTACTCCGGGACATCAAATCAGCCCCAGCATTTT
CDR3aa: CASSYSGTSNQPQHF

v_gene: TRBV28
abundance: NA
j_gene: TRBJ2-3
d_gene: TRBD2
CDR3nt: TGTGCCAGCAGTACGACCCTGGGACTAGCGGACACAGATACGCAGTATTTT
CDR3aa: CASSTTLGLADTDTQYF

v_gene: TRBV10-3
abundance: few
j_gene: TRBJ2-3
d_gene: TRBD1
CDR3nt: TGTGCCATCAGTGAGTCGAAGACAGGGACCACAGATACGCAGTATTTT
CDR3aa: CAISESKTGTTDTQYF

v_gene: TRBV6-5
abundance: NA
j_gene: TRBJ1-4
d_gene: TRBD1
CDR3nt: TGTGCCAGCAGTTGGGACAGGGGGCGCATTAATGAAAAACTGTTTTTT
CDR3aa: CASSWDRGRINEKLFF

v_gene: TRBV4-1
abundance: once
j_gene: TRBJ1-3
d_gene: NA
CDR3nt: TGCGCCAGCAGCCAACAGGGTTCGGGAAACACCATATATTTT
CDR3aa: CASSQQGSGNTIYF

v_gene: TRBV5-6
abundance: once
j_gene: TRBJ1-2
d_gene: NA
CDR3nt: TGTGCCAGCAGCCTCAGTGGGGCTGGAGAGTTCGGGGGCTACACCTTC
CDR3aa: CASSLSGAGEFGGYTF

v_gene: TRBV7-8
abundance: NA
j_gene: TRBJ2-2
d_gene: TRBD2
CDR3nt: TGTGCCAGCAGCTGGGGGACTAGCGGGAGGGCCCGTTCGTCTGGGAACACCGGGGAGCTGTTTTTT
CDR3aa: CASSWGTSGRARSSGNTGELFF

v_gene: TRBV19
abundance: NA
j_gene: TRBJ2-6
d_gene: NA
CDR3nt: TGTGCCAGTAGTACCGGGACACCGAGCTCTGGGGCCAACGTCCTGACTTTC
CDR3aa: CASSTGTPSSGANVLTF

v_gene: TRBV4-1
abundance: NA
j_gene: TRBJ2-1
d_gene: NA
CDR3nt: TGCGCCAGCAGCCAAGACAACACTCGCGGGAATGAGCAGTTCTTC
CDR3aa: CASSQDNTRGNEQFF

v_gene: TRBV6-1
abundance: NA
j_gene: TRBJ2-1
d_gene: TRBD2
CDR3nt: TGTGCCAGCAGGGGGACTAGCGGGGCTTATGAGCAGTTCTTC
CDR3aa: CASRGTSGAYEQFF

v_gene: TRBV14
abundance: once
j_gene: TRBJ2-7
d_gene: NA
CDR3nt: TGTGCCAGCAGCCAGACGACTAGGTTCTACGAGCAGTACTTC
CDR3aa: CASSQTTRFYEQYF

v_gene: TRBV4-1
abundance: NA
j_gene: TRBJ2-7
d_gene: NA
CDR3nt: TGCGCCAGCAGCCAAGGTCGGCAGGGAGGAAACTACGAGCAGTACTTC
CDR3aa: CASSQGRQGGNYEQYF

v_gene: TRBV29-1
abundance: NA
j_gene: TRBJ2-2
d_gene: NA
CDR3nt: TGCAGCGTTATCTTATCGAACACCGGGGAGCTGTTTTTT
CDR3aa: CSVILSNTGELFF

v_gene: TRBV11-2
abundance: NA
j_gene: TRBJ1-2
d_gene: TRBD1
CDR3nt: TGTGCCAGCAGCTTAGACCGGACAGGGGGGTATGGCTACACCTTC
CDR3aa: CASSLDRTGGYGYTF

v_gene: TRBV30
abundance: NA
j_gene: TRBJ1-1
d_gene: NA
CDR3nt: TGTGCCGAACGGGGGGGATCGGGCACTGAAGCTTTCTTT
CDR3aa: CAERGGSGTEAFF

v_gene: TRBV5-1
abundance: NA
j_gene: TRBJ2-7
d_gene: NA
CDR3nt: TGCGCCAGCAGCTTCGCACTCGGCGAGCAGTACTTC
CDR3aa: CASSFALGEQYF

v_gene: TRBV7-9
abundance: few
j_gene: TRBJ2-2
d_gene: TRBD2
CDR3nt: TGTGCCAGCAGCTTGGTAGCGGGGCAGGCCGGGGAGCTGTTTTTT
CDR3aa: CASSLVAGQAGELFF

v_gene: TRBV30
abundance: NA
j_gene: TRBJ1-2
d_gene: TRBD1
CDR3nt: TGTGCCTGGAACCTAGGACAGGCCGCCTATGGCTACACCTTC
CDR3aa: CAWNLGQAAYGYTF

v_gene: TRBV5-4
abundance: few
j_gene: TRBJ2-1
d_gene: NA
CDR3nt: TGTGCCACTAGCCCCAATGGGGTAAGCTCCTACAATGAGCAGTTCTTC
CDR3aa: CATSPNGVSSYNEQFF

v_gene: TRBV30
abundance: NA
j_gene: TRBJ1-2
d_gene: NA
CDR3nt: TGTGCCTGGAATTGGCAGGGGAATCATGGCTACACCTTC
CDR3aa: CAWNWQGNHGYTF

v_gene: TRBV2
abundance: NA
j_gene: TRBJ1-1
d_gene: NA
CDR3nt: TGTGCCAGCAGATACACGAACACTGAAGCTTTCTTT
CDR3aa: CASRYTNTEAFF

v_gene: TRBV2
abundance: once
j_gene: TRBJ1-6
d_gene: NA
CDR3nt: TGTGCCAGCAGTCAGGGGAATGTCAATTTTCGCCTCTTT
CDR3aa: CASSQGNVNFRLF

v_gene: TRBV14
abundance: NA
j_gene: TRBJ2-1
d_gene: TRBD2
CDR3nt: TGTGCCAGCAGCCAACCGGGACTAGCGGGAGGCAATGAGCAGTTCTTC
CDR3aa: CASSQPGLAGGNEQFF

v_gene: TRBV4-1
abundance: NA
j_gene: TRBJ2-1
d_gene: TRBD1
CDR3nt: TGCGCCAGCAGCCCGGGACAGGGGCCCGACAATGAGCAGTTCTTC
CDR3aa: CASSPGQGPDNEQFF

v_gene: TRBV14
abundance: NA
j_gene: TRBJ2-7
d_gene: TRBD2
CDR3nt: TGTGCTAGCAGCCTTGGACTAGCGGGGCTCTCCTACGAGCAGTACTTC
CDR3aa: CASSLGLAGLSYEQYF

v_gene: TRBV5-1
abundance: NA
j_gene: TRBJ1-1
d_gene: NA
CDR3nt: TGCGCCAGCAGGGTCGGGAATTATAACACTGAAGCTTTCTTT
CDR3aa: CASRVGNYNTEAFF

v_gene: TRBV19
abundance: NA
j_gene: TRBJ2-7
d_gene: TRBD1
CDR3nt: TGTGCCAGTAGTCTACGACAGGGCCCCGGCCCGGGACAGGCCTACGAGCAGTACTTC
CDR3aa: CASSLRQGPGPGQAYEQYF

v_gene: TRBV5-1
abundance: once
j_gene: TRBJ1-6
d_gene: TRBD1
CDR3nt: TGCGCCAGCAGCGAGGGACAGATTAATTCACCCCTCCACTTT
CDR3aa: CASSEGQINSPLHF

v_gene: TRBV5-1
abundance: NA
j_gene: TRBJ1-3
d_gene: NA
CDR3nt: TGCGCCAGCAGCAGAGCCGGGGGTGAAAACACCATATATTTT
CDR3aa: CASSRAGGENTIYF

v_gene: TRBV10-1
abundance: NA
j_gene: TRBJ2-7
d_gene: TRBD2
CDR3nt: TGCGCCAGCAGTGAGCGTCTAGCGGGATTTGACGAGCAGTACTTC
CDR3aa: CASSERLAGFDEQYF

v_gene: TRBV2
abundance: NA
j_gene: TRBJ1-5
d_gene: NA
CDR3nt: TGTGCCAGCAGCCCGTGGGAGAATCAGCCCCAGCATTTT
CDR3aa: CASSPWENQPQHF

v_gene: TRBV4-1
abundance: NA
j_gene: TRBJ2-1
d_gene: TRBD1
CDR3nt: TGCGCCAGCAGCCATTTCCCGGGACAGGGGATCAATGAGCAGTTCTTC
CDR3aa: CASSHFPGQGINEQFF

v_gene: TRBV18
abundance: NA
j_gene: TRBJ1-1
d_gene: NA
CDR3nt: TGTGCCAGCTCACCCCGCGTAGGGGGAACGAACACTGAAGCTTTCTTT
CDR3aa: CASSPRVGGTNTEAFF

v_gene: TRBV9
abundance: NA
j_gene: TRBJ1-3
d_gene: NA
CDR3nt: TGTGCCAGCAGCGTCGACAGGGGAAACACCATATATTTT
CDR3aa: CASSVDRGNTIYF

v_gene: TRBV6-1
abundance: NA
j_gene: TRBJ1-1
d_gene: TRBD1
CDR3nt: TGTGCCAGCAGTGGATACGGACAGGGGCGCGCGATGGCTTTCTTT
CDR3aa: CASSGYGQGRAMAFF